One and the same sample provided the 24 T cell receptor beta chains below, sequenced in a study of tumour-infiltrating T cells in Burkitt lymphoma. Profiled with immunoSEQ multiplex PCR; TCRdb holds only in-frame clones, not every one. The sample shows around 14,000 clones, roughly 80% of them seen only once. The sequencing input was tumor tissue. Receptor source: a human donor with diffuse large B-cell lymphoma.

The CDR3 region is CASRTGTGGIGQPQHF. In nucleotides, the CDR3 is TGTGCCAGCAGGACCGGGACAGGGGGGATCGGTCAGCCCCAGCATTTT. The chain joins TRBV6-4 to TRBJ1-5; 11 bases match TRBD1. Germline values: CDR1 MRHNA, CDR2 SNTAGT. V gave up 6 bases and J gave up 6 bases; unmatched junction bases: 10. This CDR3 has 16 amino acids.

The rearrangement joins TRBV5-1 to TRBJ1-3; TRBD1 matches at 10 bases. The CDR3 consists of 15 residues. Germline V gene data show CDR1 as SGHRS and CDR2 as YFSETQ. Germline trimming cut 4 bases from V and 7 bases from J; bases unmatched to any gene: 8. Here the CDR3 reads CASSTRGTGVNTIYF. The CDR3 region has the DNA TGCGCCAGCAGCACCCGGGGGACAGGGGTGAACACCATATATTTT.

The chain has TRBV13 and TRBJ1-2; TRBD1 matches at 7 bases. Germline CDR1 PRHDT, CDR2 FYEKMQ (reference sequence). V was pared by 2 bases and J by 4 bases, with 10 bases of the junction left unmatched. The CDR3 loop spans 16 amino acids. CDR3 amino acids: CASSLSRAGGTYGYTF. CDR3 bases: TGTGCCAGCAGCTTAAGTAGGGCAGGGGGGACCTATGGCTACACCTTC.

The rearrangement joins TRBV19 to TRBJ2-4, with D perhaps given as TRBD1 or TRBD2 (5 bases each). CDR1 and CDR2 (germline): LNHDA, SQIVND (reference sequence). The CDR3 contains 14 residues. Trimming shortened V by 10 bases and J by 1 base, and 14 bases separated the two germline ends. The CDR3 spells CATVGVGAKNIQYF. Here the CDR3 DNA reads TGTGCCACCGTGGGGGTTGGGGCCAAAAACATTCAGTACTTC.

This chain joins TRBV7-2 and TRBJ2-3; TRBD2 matches 7 bases. V was clipped by 2 bases and J by 0 bases; unmatched bases: 2. CDR1 is SGHTA and CDR2 is FQGNSA in the germline V gene. The CDR3 sequence is 15 residues long. CDR3 sequence: CASSLLAASTDTQYF. The CDR3 bases are TGTGCCAGCAGCTTACTAGCGGCCAGCACAGATACGCAGTATTTT.

The chain couples TRBV29-1 to TRBJ2-7; D not resolved. Germline V gene lookup returns CDR1 SQVTM and CDR2 ANQGSEA. V lost 4 bases and J 0 bases, leaving 10 bases between the germline ends. This CDR3 region has 13 residues. The CDR3 DNA sequence: TGCAGCGTTGGTTTGCGTAACTCCTACGAGCAGTACTTC. Its protein product is CSVGLRNSYEQYF.

The V call is TRBV6-1, the J call TRBJ2-7; 7 nucleotides agree with TRBD1. With 6 bases clipped from V and 3 bases from J, the junction kept 5 bases outside the gene matches. The CDR3 length is 13 residues. The germline gives CDR1 MNHNS, CDR2 SASEGT. The CDR3 DNA is TGTGCCAGCAGACCGCCAGGGGGCTACGAGCAGTACTTC. This translates into CASRPPGGYEQYF.

This chain links TRBV10-1 with TRBJ2-7; D unclear. V shed 8 bases and J shed 1 base, with 12 bases lying between them. CDR1 is WNHNN, CDR2 SYGVQD, per germline (reference sequence). The CDR3 has 13 residues. The CDR3 here is CASSNCESYEQYV. Written as DNA, the CDR3 is TGCGCCAGCTCGAACTGCGAATCCTACGAGCAGTACGTC.

The J gene is TRBJ1-1, the V gene TRBV20-1; D is perhaps TRBD1 (6 bases). The CDR3 covers 11 residues. CDR1 and CDR2 from the germline V gene are DFQATT and SNEGSKA (reference sequence). Trimming removed 6 bases at V and 7 bases at J, with 12 bases between. CDR3 DNA sequence: TGCAGTGCCATGACAGGACTTGAAGCTTTCTTT. It yields the protein CSAMTGLEAFF.

The chain joins TRBV5-1 to TRBJ2-7; a possible D gene is TRBD2 (5 bases). The CDR3 extends over 15 amino acids. The V and J ends lost 4 bases and 5 bases respectively, with 19 bases between them. Per germline, CDR1 SGHRS and CDR2 YFSETQ. CDR3 nucleotides: TGCGCCAGCAGCGTCCTATACGCCGGGGTGGACGAGCAGTACTTC. Residues: CASSVLYAGVDEQYF.

V is TRBV5-4 and J is TRBJ2-3, with 12 positions matching TRBD2. The length of the CDR3 is 17 residues. Trimming cost V 4 bases and J 6 bases; bases outside gene matches: 12. The germline CDR1 and CDR2 sequences are SGHNT and YYREEE (reference sequence). The CDR3 bases are TGTGCCAGCAGCCAACTAACTAGCGGGAGGCTGGGTGATACGCAGTATTTT. This encodes CASSQLTSGRLGDTQYF.

DNA of the CDR3: TGTGCCAGCAGCTTAAGGAGACTAGCGGGAGGAACCGGGGAGCTGTTTTTT. It translates to CASSLRRLAGGTGELFF. V and J are TRBV5-6 and TRBJ2-2, with TRBD2 matching over 13 bases. Trimming cost V 2 bases and J 5 bases; bases outside gene matches: 6. This CDR3 has 17 amino acids. Germline CDR1 SGHDT, CDR2 YYEEEE. The full variable domain, rest sourced from reference TRBV5-6 and TRBJ2-2, is DAGVTQSPTHLIKTRGQQVTLRCSPKSGHDTVSWYQQALGQGPQFIFQYYEEEERQRGNFPDRFSGHQFPNYSSELNVNALLLGDSALYLCASSLRRLAGGTGELFFGEGSRLTVL.

CDR3 bases: TGCGCCAGCAGCTTGTGGGACAGCTCCTACGAGCAGTACTTC. Translated, it gives CASSLWDSSYEQYF. The chain recombines TRBV5-1 with TRBJ2-7; 7 bases match TRBD1. Germline V gene sequence: CDR1 SGHRS, CDR2 YFSETQ. The CDR3 length is 14 residues. With 1 base clipped from V and 0 bases from J, the junction kept 1 base outside the gene matches.

Turning to this clone: Relative to the germline gene, one junction end is altered; a read error may explain this. The V and J genes are TRBV5-1 and TRBJ1-1; a possible D gene is TRBD1 (6 bases). Germline V gene data show CDR1 as SGHRS and CDR2 as YFSETQ. The CDR3 runs to 16 residues. The CDR3 spells CASSFATGRLKTEAFF. CDR3 nucleotide sequence: TGCGCCAGCAGCTTCGCGACAGGTCGTTTGAAAACTGAAGCTTTCTTT. Based on the CDR3 plus reference TRBV5-1 and TRBJ1-1, the full variable domain is KAGVTQTPRYLIKTRGQQVTLSCSPISGHRSVSWYQQTPGQGLQFLFEYFSETQRNKGNFPGRFSGRQFSNSRSEMNVSTLELGDSALYLCASSFATGRLKTEAFFGQGTRLTVV.

The V call is TRBV7-9, the J call TRBJ2-3, with 11 bases matching TRBD2. Trimming at V came to 4 bases and at J to 6 bases, leaving 6 bases not matched to a gene. CDR1 is SEHNR, CDR2 FQNEAQ, per germline (reference sequence). This CDR3 is 15 amino acids long. This CDR3 reads CASSSGLAAADTQYF. In nucleotides, the CDR3 is TGTGCCAGCAGCTCGGGACTAGCGGCGGCGGATACGCAGTATTTT.

The chain is built from TRBV14 and TRBJ1-3; D unclear. V was trimmed by 0 bases and J by 0 bases, leaving 12 bases between them. This CDR3 contains 17 residues. CDR1 and CDR2 (germline): SGHDN, FVKESK. The CDR3 coding sequence is TGTGCCAGCAGCCAAGATTTCGGCAGTCGCTCTGGAAACACCATATATTTT. Amino acid sequence: CASSQDFGSRSGNTIYF. The variable domain in full, completed from reference TRBV14 and TRBJ1-3, reads EAGVTQFPSHSVIEKGQTVTLRCDPISGHDNLYWYRRVMGKEIKFLLHFVKESKQDESGMPNNRFLAERTGGTYSTLKVQPAELEDSGVYFCASSQDFGSRSGNTIYFGEGSWLTVV.

The genes are TRBV4-1 and TRBJ2-7; a weak D match, TRBD2 (6 bases). From germline, CDR1 is MGHRA and CDR2 YSYEKL. Trimming shortened V by 4 bases and J by 4 bases, and 14 bases separated the two germline ends. This CDR3 is built from 14 residues. CDR3 sequence: CASSPRAGRYEQYV. For the CDR3, the DNA is TGCGCCAGCAGCCCCCGTGCGGGGAGGTACGAGCAGTACGTC.

The CDR3 DNA reads TGTGCCAGCAGTGACCCTAGCGGGACCCGAAATGAGCAGTTCTTC. Protein sequence: CASSDPSGTRNEQFF. This chain uses TRBV2 with TRBJ2-1; 9 nucleotides match TRBD2. CDR3 length: 15 amino acids. CDR1 is SNHLY and CDR2 is FYNNEI in the germline V gene. The V and J ends lost 3 bases and 7 bases, in that order; junction bases with no gene match: 7.

The V call is TRBV5-1, the J call TRBJ1-2; TRBD1 matches at 11 bases. The germline V gene has CDR1 SGHRS and CDR2 YFSETQ. The CDR3 extends over 20 amino acids. Losses at the gene ends were 10 bases for V and 4 bases for J; bases not matched to a gene: 27. CDR3 loop: CASREDRGPLLWPYFYGYTF. CDR3 DNA: TGCGCCTCGAGGGAGGACAGGGGGCCTCTCCTCTGGCCTTACTTCTATGGCTACACCTTC.

This clone was picked up a small number of times. The rearrangement joins TRBV2 to TRBJ1-3; 8 bases agree with TRBD1. With V trimmed by 6 bases and J by 3 bases, 4 bases remained unmatched. Germline V CDR1 and CDR2: SNHLY, FYNNEI. This CDR3 region has 14 residues. The DNA for the CDR3 is TGTGCCAGCAGCTTGACAGGGGTTGGAAACACCATATATTTT. It encodes CASSLTGVGNTIYF.

V and J are TRBV4-1 and TRBJ1-1; 9 nucleotides align to TRBD1. The CDR3 has 19 amino acids. Trimming took 0 bases from V and 1 from J; bases not matched to a gene: 12. Looked up from germline, CDR1 is MGHRA and CDR2 is YSYEKL. CDR3 in amino acids: CASSQDRRGQGKRNTEAFF. Written as DNA, the CDR3 is TGCGCCAGCAGCCAAGATCGACGCGGACAGGGGAAAAGGAACACTGAAGCTTTCTTT.

V usage is TRBV5-1 and J usage is TRBJ1-1; D not certain. Trimming shortened V by 0 bases and J by 0 bases, and 3 bases separated the two germline ends. Germline assignment: CDR1 SGHRS and CDR2 YFSETQ. The CDR3 contains 13 residues. The CDR3 sequence: CASSLVLNTEAFF. CDR3 in DNA: TGCGCCAGCAGCTTGGTATTGAACACTGAAGCTTTCTTT.

This chain uses TRBV12-5 with TRBJ2-1, with D maybe TRBD2 (6 bases). The germline V gene encodes CDR1 LGHNT and CDR2 FRNRAP. The CDR3 runs to 16 residues. The ends were cut back, 0 bases at V and 0 bases at J, with 9 bases in the middle. The CDR3, as DNA: TGTGCTAGTGGTTTGGTATTGGGGGGCTCCTACAATGAGCAGTTCTTC. Translating gives CASGLVLGGSYNEQFF. Variable domain in full (rest from reference TRBV12-5 and TRBJ2-1): DARVTQTPRHKVTEMGQEVTMRCQPILGHNTVFWYRQTMMQGLELLAYFRNRAPLDDSGMPKDRFSAEMPDATLATLKIQPSEPRDSAVYFCASGLVLGGSYNEQFFGPGTRLTVL.

The chain uses TRBV5-1 and TRBJ2-3; TRBD2 matches at 14 bases. CDR1 is SGHRS and CDR2 is YFSETQ in the germline V gene. V lost 3 bases, J lost 7 bases, and 7 bases stayed unmatched. The CDR3 consists of 16 residues. CDR3 protein: CASSSRLAGGLNTQYF. The CDR3 region has the DNA TGCGCCAGCAGCTCCCGACTAGCGGGAGGGCTAAATACGCAGTATTTT. The entire variable domain, with the rest obtained from reference TRBV5-1 and TRBJ2-3, is as follows: KAGVTQTPRYLIKTRGQQVTLSCSPISGHRSVSWYQQTPGQGLQFLFEYFSETQRNKGNFPGRFSGRQFSNSRSEMNVSTLELGDSALYLCASSSRLAGGLNTQYFGPGTRLTVL.